The source of this T cell receptor (beta chain) is a study of blood T cell repertoires in COVID-19. The CDR3 runs 16 residues. Germline V gives CDR1 SGHRS, CDR2 YFSETQ. Losses at the gene ends were 4 bases for V and 0 bases for J; bases not matched to a gene: 9. TCRdb's table, derived via immunoSEQ multiplex PCR, lists solely in-frame clones and lacks some. The profile shows some 150,000 clones, roughly 87% of them singletons. This sequence originates from a woman between 50 and 59 years old with acute or convalescent COVID-19. The chain couples TRBV5-1 to TRBJ1-1, with 7 bases identical to TRBD1. Specimen: peripheral blood. CDR3 residues: CASSPRTGPMNTEAFF. The DNA for the CDR3 is TGCGCCAGCAGCCCCCGGACAGGCCCTATGAACACTGAAGCTTTCTTT. The complete variable domain, with remaining parts taken from reference TRBV5-1 and TRBJ1-1, reads KAGVTQTPRYLIKTRGQQVTLSCSPISGHRSVSWYQQTPGQGLQFLFEYFSETQRNKGNFPGRFSGRQFSNSRSEMNVSTLELGDSALYLCASSPRTGPMNTEAFFGQGTRLTVV.